These 2 T cell receptor beta chains share one sample of origin, sequenced in a study of cytomegalovirus exposure and HLA in healthy donors (dated 2017 in TCRdb). Libraries were made using the immunoSEQ multiplex PCR assay. Not all clones reach the TCRdb copy of this immuneACCESS table, which keeps in-frame sequences only. Checked studies attribute under half of the gap to unresolved V genes and leave the rest unexplained. This sample comprises 150,000 to 200,000 clones, roughly 86% of them detected only once. Together, the top ten hold roughly 6.6% of the sample. The sample consisted of PBMCs. Every receptor here comes from a man aged 25 to 45 in good health and CMV-seropositive.

This chain uses TRBV7-9 with TRBJ2-2; D is perhaps TRBD2 (5 bases). Trimming took 2 bases from V and 6 from J, leaving 13 bases between them. Germline V gene data show CDR1 as SEHNR and CDR2 as FQNEAQ (reference sequence). The CDR3 has 15 residues. This chain's CDR3 is CASSLIEGEAGELFF. The CDR3 nucleotides are TGTGCCAGCAGCTTAATTGAGGGTGAAGCCGGGGAGCTGTTTTTT.

The rearrangement uses TRBV5-8 and TRBJ1-4; TRBD1 agrees at 8 bases. The CDR3 contains 14 residues. CDR1 is SGHTS, CDR2 YDEGEE, per germline. The V gene end was trimmed by 5 bases and the J gene end by 8 bases; junction bases not matched to a gene: 8. The chain's CDR3 is CASRRTGSGEKLFF. Here the CDR3 DNA reads TGTGCCAGCAGACGGACAGGGTCGGGAGAAAAACTGTTTTTT.